This is a list of T cell receptor beta chains from one sample in a study of blood T cell repertoires in COVID-19. Measured with immunoSEQ multiplex PCR; TCRdb has only the in-frame clones, and not every one. Of roughly 250,000 clones in the sample, more than 85% are singletons; the top ten hold about 1.5%. Sequences were obtained from PBMCs or T cells enriched from blood (not recorded which). These receptors all stem from a woman in her fifties or sixties who had recovered from COVID-19. CDR3s include the opening cysteine and the closing phenylalanine or tryptophan. The D gene is left open where the match is weak. A clone size is listed for some rows: how often the clone was seen (once, few, many), or a class if it is expanded.

D: .
size: .
J: TRBJ1-3
V: TRBV27
CDR3: CASSLSLIPGNTIYF
DNA: TGTGCCAGCAGTTTATCGTTAATCCCTGGAAACACCATATATTTT

D: .
size: .
J: TRBJ1-1
V: TRBV11-2
CDR3: CASSLSPNTEAFF
DNA: TGTGCCAGCAGCTTGAGTCCGAACACTGAAGCTTTCTTT

D: TRBD2
size: .
J: TRBJ2-5
V: TRBV2
CDR3: CASSSLAGGETQYF
DNA: TGTGCCAGCAGCTCCCTAGCGGGAGGCGAGACCCAGTACTTC

D: TRBD1
size: .
J: TRBJ2-1
V: TRBV9
CDR3: CASSVRTGGNEQFF
DNA: TGTGCCAGCAGCGTGAGGACAGGGGGCAATGAGCAGTTCTTC

D: .
size: few
J: TRBJ1-1
V: TRBV14
CDR3: CASSTGLRTEAFF
DNA: TGTGCCAGCTCAACAGGGTTACGAACTGAAGCTTTCTTT

D: .
size: .
J: TRBJ2-7
V: TRBV4-2
CDR3: CASSPGGKTYEQYF
DNA: TGTGCCAGCAGTCCTGGGGGGAAGACCTACGAGCAGTACTTC

D: TRBD2
size: .
J: TRBJ2-1
V: TRBV15
CDR3: CATKTGGSSYNEQFF
DNA: TGTGCCACGAAAACGGGAGGGAGCTCCTACAATGAGCAGTTCTTC

D: .
size: .
J: TRBJ1-2
V: TRBV2
CDR3: CASFRAAGGYTF
DNA: TGTGCCAGCTTTAGGGCTGCGGGGGGCTACACCTTC

D: TRBD1
size: .
J: TRBJ2-7
V: TRBV5-5
CDR3: CASSGETGGFVSYEQYF
DNA: TGTGCCAGCAGCGGGGAGACAGGGGGCTTCGTCTCCTACGAGCAGTACTTC

D: .
size: few
J: TRBJ1-4
V: TRBV20-1
CDR3: CRGGGNEKLFF
DNA: TGCAGGGGGGGAGGGAATGAAAAACTGTTTTTT

D: TRBD1
size: .
J: TRBJ1-4
V: TRBV4-3
CDR3: CASSQAPGQGMREKLFF
DNA: TGCGCCAGCAGCCAGGCCCCGGGACAGGGGATGAGAGAAAAACTGTTTTTT

D: TRBD2
size: .
J: TRBJ2-2
V: TRBV9
CDR3: CASSVQTSINTGELFF
DNA: TGTGCCAGCAGCGTGCAGACTAGCATCAACACCGGGGAGCTGTTTTTT

D: TRBD1
size: .
J: TRBJ1-6
V: TRBV30
CDR3: CAWATGGNSPLHF
DNA: TGTGCCTGGGCGACAGGGGGAAATTCACCCCTCCACTTT

D: .
size: .
J: TRBJ1-3
V: TRBV2
CDR3: CASSVSGNTIYF
DNA: TGTGCCAGCAGTGTAAGCGGAAACACCATATATTTT

D: TRBD1
size: .
J: TRBJ1-1
V: TRBV2
CDR3: CASSEEGQAEAFF
DNA: TGTGCCAGCAGTGAGGAGGGACAGGCTGAAGCTTTCTTT

D: .
size: once
J: TRBJ1-2
V: TRBV18
CDR3: CASSPQGLYGYTF
DNA: TGTGCCAGCTCACCCCAGGGTCTCTATGGCTACACCTTC

D: .
size: .
J: TRBJ1-5
V: TRBV27
CDR3: CASSATSGAGPQHF
DNA: TGTGCCAGCAGTGCAACCTCAGGGGCCGGGCCCCAGCATTTT

D: TRBD1
size: .
J: TRBJ2-7
V: TRBV28
CDR3: CASSSTGQGYEQYF
DNA: TGTGCCAGCAGTTCAACGGGACAGGGGTACGAGCAGTACTTC

D: TRBD1
size: .
J: TRBJ1-3
V: TRBV9
CDR3: CASSVGQGAGNTIYF
DNA: TGTGCCAGCAGCGTTGGCCAGGGGGCTGGAAACACCATATATTTT

D: TRBD1
size: .
J: TRBJ1-5
V: TRBV23-1
CDR3: CASSHPGQGIQPQHF
DNA: TGCGCCAGCAGTCACCCGGGACAGGGGATTCAGCCCCAGCATTTT

D: .
size: once
J: TRBJ2-5
V: TRBV5-8
CDR3: CASYPNSGQETQYF
DNA: TGTGCCAGCTATCCGAACAGCGGTCAAGAGACCCAGTACTTC

D: TRBD2
size: .
J: TRBJ2-2
V: TRBV19
CDR3: CASRPGLAGVTGELFF
DNA: TGTGCCAGTAGACCGGGACTAGCGGGAGTCACCGGGGAGCTGTTTTTT

D: .
size: .
J: TRBJ2-1
V: TRBV29-1
CDR3: CSVGQGGYNEQFF
DNA: TGCAGCGTTGGGCAGGGTGGCTACAATGAGCAGTTCTTC

D: .
size: .
J: TRBJ1-1
V: TRBV6-2/TRBV6-3
CDR3: CASSWMGGNTEAFF
DNA: TGTGCCAGCAGTTGGATGGGAGGGAACACTGAAGCTTTCTTT

D: TRBD2
size: .
J: TRBJ2-3
V: TRBV19
CDR3: CASSALAGPDTQYF
DNA: TGTGCCAGTAGTGCACTAGCGGGCCCAGATACGCAGTATTTT

D: .
size: .
J: TRBJ2-1
V: TRBV15
CDR3: CATSRDSGVLGNEQFF
DNA: TGTGCCACCAGCAGAGATTCCGGGGTTTTGGGTAATGAGCAGTTCTTC

D: TRBD2
size: once
J: TRBJ2-7
V: TRBV9
CDR3: CASSPYQGLAGTYEQYF
DNA: TGTGCCAGCAGCCCATACCAAGGACTAGCGGGTACCTACGAGCAGTACTTC

D: TRBD2
size: .
J: TRBJ2-1
V: TRBV5-4
CDR3: CASSSSGLGLAGANEQFF
DNA: TGTGCCAGCAGCTCCTCGGGGCTCGGGCTAGCGGGAGCCAATGAGCAGTTCTTC

D: .
size: .
J: TRBJ2-7
V: TRBV6-6
CDR3: CASSNGGGSWYEQYF
DNA: TGTGCCAGCAGCAACGGGGGCGGGAGTTGGTACGAGCAGTACTTC

D: TRBD1
size: .
J: TRBJ2-2
V: TRBV19
CDR3: CASSQTIRDSYTGELFF
DNA: TGTGCCAGTAGCCAGACCATCCGGGACAGCTACACCGGGGAGCTGTTTTTT

D: TRBD1
size: once
J: TRBJ1-2
V: TRBV27
CDR3: CASSVVAGGTGYTF
DNA: TGTGCCAGCAGTGTAGTGGCAGGGGGGACTGGCTACACCTTC

D: TRBD2
size: .
J: TRBJ2-1
V: TRBV2
CDR3: CASLAGVYNEQFF
DNA: TGTGCCAGTTTAGCGGGAGTCTACAATGAGCAGTTCTTC

D: TRBD1
size: .
J: TRBJ2-2
V: TRBV19
CDR3: CASSVDRGSTGELFF
DNA: TGTGCCAGTAGTGTCGACAGGGGGAGCACCGGGGAGCTGTTTTTT

D: TRBD2
size: .
J: TRBJ2-1
V: TRBV19
CDR3: CASNIGLAVDEQFF
DNA: TGTGCCAGTAATATAGGACTAGCCGTCGATGAGCAGTTCTTC

D: TRBD1
size: .
J: TRBJ1-6
V: TRBV3-1/TRBV3-2
CDR3: CASSPGQGNSPLHF
DNA: TGTGCCAGCAGCCCAGGACAGGGTAATTCACCCCTCCACTTT

D: .
size: few
J: TRBJ2-1
V: TRBV12-3/TRBV12-4
CDR3: CASSFRVYEQFF
DNA: TGTGCCAGCAGCTTCAGGGTTTATGAGCAGTTCTTC

D: .
size: .
J: TRBJ2-3
V: TRBV28
CDR3: CASSSPGHTTDTQYF
DNA: TGTGCCAGCAGTTCCCCGGGACACACAACAGATACGCAGTATTTT

D: TRBD1
size: .
J: TRBJ1-4
V: TRBV5-1
CDR3: CASSFGRGPEKLFF
DNA: TGCGCCAGCAGCTTCGGCAGGGGGCCTGAAAAACTGTTTTTT

D: .
size: .
J: TRBJ1-6
V: TRBV12-3/TRBV12-4
CDR3: CASWGRENSPLHF
DNA: TGTGCCAGCTGGGGGCGGGAGAATTCACCCCTCCACTTT

D: .
size: few
J: TRBJ1-3
V: TRBV6-5
CDR3: CASKKNDYDTIYF
DNA: TGTGCCAGCAAAAAAAACGACTACGACACCATATATTTT

D: TRBD1
size: .
J: TRBJ1-1
V: TRBV7-2
CDR3: CASSKAGTGGVAEAFF
DNA: TGTGCCAGCAGCAAAGCCGGGACAGGGGGCGTCGCTGAAGCTTTCTTT

D: TRBD2
size: .
J: TRBJ2-1
V: TRBV7-8
CDR3: CASSLRLAGVIYNEQFF
DNA: TGTGCCAGCAGCTTACGACTAGCGGGAGTGATCTACAATGAGCAGTTCTTC

D: TRBD1
size: .
J: TRBJ2-2
V: TRBV24-1
CDR3: CATTDRVDTGELFF
DNA: TGTGCCACGACGGACAGGGTAGACACCGGGGAGCTGTTTTTT

D: TRBD1
size: .
J: TRBJ2-1
V: TRBV24-1
CDR3: CATSDSDRGHEQFF
DNA: TGTGCCACCAGTGACTCGGACAGGGGGCATGAGCAGTTCTTC

D: .
size: .
J: TRBJ1-2
V: TRBV3-1/TRBV3-2
CDR3: CASSQDTGYGYTF
DNA: TGTGCCAGCAGCCAAGATACGGGGTATGGCTACACCTTC

D: TRBD1
size: .
J: TRBJ1-2
V: TRBV12-3/TRBV12-4
CDR3: CASSSTGEYGYTF
DNA: TGTGCCAGCAGCTCTACAGGGGAATATGGCTACACCTTC

D: .
size: once
J: TRBJ2-5
V: TRBV6-2/TRBV6-3
CDR3: CASSQRGETQYF
DNA: TGTGCCAGCAGCCAACGGGGGGAGACCCAGTACTTC

D: .
size: .
J: TRBJ2-3
V: TRBV2
CDR3: CASSEEGPSTDTQYF
DNA: TGTGCCAGCAGTGAAGAGGGGCCAAGCACAGATACGCAGTATTTT

D: TRBD2
size: .
J: TRBJ2-3
V: TRBV5-1
CDR3: CASTMGGTDTQYF
DNA: TGCGCCAGCACTATGGGGGGGACAGATACGCAGTATTTT

D: .
size: .
J: TRBJ1-5
V: TRBV19
CDR3: CAASPQGYTQPQHF
DNA: TGTGCCGCCAGTCCCCAGGGGTACACTCAGCCCCAGCATTTT

D: TRBD1
size: .
J: TRBJ1-1
V: TRBV30
CDR3: CARGQAAEAFF
DNA: TGTGCCCGGGGACAGGCTGCTGAAGCTTTCTTT

D: TRBD1
size: .
J: TRBJ1-4
V: TRBV25-1
CDR3: CASSGTGGVHEKLFF
DNA: TGTGCCAGCAGTGGTACAGGGGGCGTTCATGAAAAACTGTTTTTT

D: .
size: .
J: TRBJ1-3
V: TRBV14
CDR3: CASSRLGGGNTIYF
DNA: TGTGCCAGCAGCCGATTAGGAGGTGGAAACACCATATATTTT

D: .
size: .
J: TRBJ1-1
V: TRBV5-5
CDR3: CASSLEHYEAFF
DNA: TGTGCCAGCAGCTTGGAACACTATGAAGCTTTCTTT

D: TRBD2
size: once
J: TRBJ2-1
V: TRBV3-1/TRBV3-2
CDR3: CASSSRGLAVMGEQFF
DNA: TGTGCCAGCAGCTCGCGGGGACTAGCGGTGATGGGTGAGCAGTTCTTC

D: .
size: .
J: TRBJ2-1
V: TRBV11-1
CDR3: CASSRWRNEQFF
DNA: TGTGCCAGCAGCCGCTGGAGGAATGAGCAGTTCTTC

D: .
size: .
J: TRBJ2-3
V: TRBV11-3
CDR3: CASSYFGDTQYF
DNA: TGTGCCAGCAGCTACTTCGGAGATACGCAGTATTTT